This TCR beta chain was recorded in a study of blood T cell repertoires in COVID-19. Background on the study: The origin of the acute and convalescent COVID-19 samples was the United States, Italy and Spain. The cDNA or gDNA used as material had been derived from T cells, B-cell-depleted T cells, or PBMCs.

Enrolment of Seattle patients took place during active infection, and they were followed longitudinally. The CDR3 length is 14 residues. V dropped 0 bases and J dropped 4 bases, with 9 bases sitting between them. Looked up from germline, CDR1 is LNHNV and CDR2 is YYDKDF (reference sequence). Sequencing used immunoSEQ multiplex PCR; TCRdb keeps in-frame clones, though not all of them. The data hold fewer than 450,000 clones, with over 70% observed a single time. The chain recombines TRBV15 with TRBJ1-2, with D perhaps matching TRBD1 (5 bases). The source material was peripheral blood. This clonotype was obtained from a woman between 50 and 59 years old with COVID-19, enrolled during active disease. The CDR3 nucleotides are TGTGCCACCAGCAGAGAAGACAGCATCTATGGCTACACCTTC. It yields the protein CATSREDSIYGYTF.